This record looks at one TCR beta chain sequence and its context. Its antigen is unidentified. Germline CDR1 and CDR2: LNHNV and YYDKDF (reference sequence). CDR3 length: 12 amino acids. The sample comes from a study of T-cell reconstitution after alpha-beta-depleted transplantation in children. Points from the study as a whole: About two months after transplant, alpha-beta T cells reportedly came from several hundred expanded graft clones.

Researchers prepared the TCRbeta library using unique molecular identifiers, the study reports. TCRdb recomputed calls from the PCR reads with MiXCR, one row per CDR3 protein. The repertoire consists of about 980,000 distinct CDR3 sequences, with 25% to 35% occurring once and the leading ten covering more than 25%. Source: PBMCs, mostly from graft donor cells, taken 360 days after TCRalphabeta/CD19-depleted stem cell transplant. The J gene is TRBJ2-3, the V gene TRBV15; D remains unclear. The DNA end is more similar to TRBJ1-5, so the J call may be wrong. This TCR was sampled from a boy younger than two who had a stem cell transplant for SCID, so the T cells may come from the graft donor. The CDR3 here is CATSRGVDTQHF. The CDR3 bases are TGTGCCACCAGCAGAGGGGTGGATACGCAGCATTTT.